The rows below give T cell receptor beta chains drawn from one sample of a study of post-analysis software for immune sequencing data. From the PCR reads, TCRdb called clonotypes with MiXCR, one entry per CDR3 protein. This sample yields more than 450,000 distinct CDR3 sequences, of which 44% are seen a single time; more than 1.5% belongs to the top ten. Specimen: blood. The receptors originated from a girl aged 5-17 years with multiple sclerosis. Both conserved end residues are part of each CDR3. Each record gives: D gene, V gene, J gene, clone size, CDR3 protein, CDR3 DNA. A D gene is named only where the DNA matches it firmly. Only part of the rows carry a size: once, few, many, or a class if the clone is expanded.

TRBD2	TRBV7-9	TRBJ2-1	.	CASSPPTSGGHNEQFF	TGTGCCAGCAGCCCGCCTACTAGCGGGGGTCACAATGAGCAGTTCTTC
TRBD2	TRBV27	TRBJ2-3	.	CASSATTSGGWTDTQYF	TGTGCCAGCAGTGCCACGACTAGCGGGGGTTGGACAGATACGCAGTATTTT
.	TRBV10-1	TRBJ2-1	.	CASSDQGGQFF	TGCGCCAGCAGTGATCAGGGAGGGCAGTTCTTC
TRBD1	TRBV12-3/TRBV12-4	TRBJ1-4	.	CASSTRDSFNEKLFF	TGTGCCAGCAGTACAAGGGACAGCTTTAATGAAAAACTGTTTTTT
TRBD1	TRBV7-9	TRBJ1-2	few	CASSLVDREVNYGYTF	TGTGCCAGCAGCTTAGTCGACAGGGAGGTAAACTATGGCTACACCTTC
.	TRBV20-1	TRBJ2-1	.	CSAGPSVARAYNEQFF	TGCAGTGCTGGACCCTCCGTGGCTAGAGCTTACAATGAGCAGTTCTTC
.	TRBV25-1	TRBJ2-7	.	CASSLQGDITYEQYF	TGTGCCAGCAGCCTCCAAGGGGACATTACCTACGAGCAGTACTTC
.	TRBV24-1	TRBJ1-1	.	CATSDAGPEAFF	TGTGCCACCAGTGACGCTGGACCTGAAGCTTTCTTT
TRBD1	TRBV29-1	TRBJ1-1	.	CSVATGMRAFF	TGCAGCGTTGCGACAGGGATGAGAGCTTTCTTT
.	TRBV5-5	TRBJ2-1	.	CASSLEGLYNEQFF	TGTGCCAGCAGCTTGGAAGGGCTCTACAATGAGCAGTTCTTC
TRBD2	TRBV10-3	TRBJ2-4	.	CALVSGLAVPGDIQYF	TGTGCCCTCGTCTCGGGACTAGCGGTCCCAGGGGACATTCAGTACTTC
.	TRBV27	TRBJ2-7	few	CASTDRSHEQYF	TGTGCCAGCACCGACAGGTCCCACGAGCAGTACTTC
TRBD1	TRBV11-3	TRBJ2-3	once	CASSWTGTGNTDTQYF	TGTGCCAGCAGCTGGACCGGGACAGGCAACACAGATACGCAGTATTTT
TRBD2	TRBV13	TRBJ2-5	.	CASSLVGLAGDQEAQYF	TGTGCCAGCAGCTTAGTGGGACTAGCGGGGGACCAAGAGGCCCAGTACTTC
.	TRBV7-3	TRBJ2-3	.	CASSLMGGPADTQYF	TGTGCCAGCAGCTTAATGGGGGGGCCCGCAGATACGCAGTATTTT
TRBD1	TRBV12-3/TRBV12-4	TRBJ2-7	few	CASSLIGTETYEQYF	TGTGCCAGCAGTTTAATCGGGACAGAGACCTACGAGCAGTACTTC
.	TRBV25-1	TRBJ1-2	.	CASSVLPGGRGYGYTF	TGTGCCAGCAGTGTTCTTCCTGGGGGGCGCGGCTATGGCTACACCTTC
.	TRBV20-1	TRBJ1-5	.	CSARGEGGSNQPQHF	TGCAGTGCTAGGGGCGAGGGGGGTAGCAATCAGCCCCAGCATTTT
TRBD2	TRBV5-6	TRBJ2-1	.	CASSLNRGLAGDEQFF	TGTGCCAGCAGCTTGAACCGAGGACTAGCGGGAGATGAGCAGTTCTTC
.	TRBV7-6	TRBJ2-5	.	CASSPESFNEQYF	TGTGCCAGCAGCCCAGAGAGCTTCAATGAGCAGTACTTC
TRBD1	TRBV19	TRBJ1-5	.	CASLDRGLNQPQHF	TGTGCCAGTCTGGACAGGGGCCTCAATCAGCCCCAGCATTTT
.	TRBV7-2	TRBJ1-4	.	CANSFGREKLFF	TGTGCCAACAGCTTTGGACGCGAAAAACTGTTTTTT
.	TRBV12-3/TRBV12-4	TRBJ2-3	few	CASSLILVEDTQYF	TGTGCCAGCAGTTTAATCTTAGTTGAAGATACGCAGTATTTT
TRBD1	TRBV12-3/TRBV12-4	TRBJ1-1	few	CASSSTGDNTEAFF	TGTGCCAGCAGTTCGACAGGGGATAACACTGAAGCTTTCTTT
TRBD1	TRBV29-1	TRBJ2-2	.	CSVRQGPNTGELFF	TGCAGCGTTAGACAGGGACCGAACACCGGGGAGCTGTTTTTT
TRBD1	TRBV7-2	TRBJ2-3	.	CASSLRGQPRTDTQYF	TGTGCCAGCAGCTTAAGGGGACAGCCCCGCACAGATACGCAGTATTTT
TRBD1	TRBV6-5	TRBJ2-5	few	CASRSGQGAWETQYF	TGTGCCAGCAGAAGCGGACAGGGGGCATGGGAGACCCAGTACTTC
.	TRBV20-1	TRBJ1-2	.	CSARDLVRGFGYTF	TGCAGTGCTAGAGATCTGGTCAGGGGATTTGGCTACACCTTC
.	TRBV10-3	TRBJ2-5	.	CAISALARDAVRETQYF	TGTGCCATCAGTGCCCTGGCAAGGGACGCTGTCAGAGAGACCCAGTACTTC
.	TRBV27	TRBJ2-7	.	CASSLGGAKYEQYF	TGTGCCAGCAGTTTGGGGGGGGCGAAATACGAGCAGTACTTC
.	TRBV25-1	TRBJ2-5	few	CAASTLGETQYF	TGTGCCGCCTCTACCCTCGGGGAGACCCAGTACTTC
.	TRBV16	TRBJ1-2	.	CASSQYARGDGYTF	TGTGCCAGCAGCCAATACGCCAGGGGAGATGGCTACACCTTC
.	TRBV20-1	TRBJ2-7	.	CSATPDSYEQYF	TGCAGTGCTACCCCGGACAGTTACGAGCAGTACTTC
.	TRBV2	TRBJ2-1	.	CASSEAGWTPPSYNEQFF	TGTGCCAGCAGTGAGGCAGGATGGACCCCGCCCTCCTACAATGAGCAGTTCTTC
TRBD1	TRBV7-9	TRBJ1-2	.	CASSLGQGANGYTF	TGTGCCAGCAGCTTAGGACAGGGGGCCAATGGCTACACCTTC
.	TRBV5-1	TRBJ2-3	.	CASTSTGSTDTQYF	TGCGCCAGCACCTCTACAGGTAGCACAGATACGCAGTATTTT
TRBD2	TRBV7-3	TRBJ2-3	few	CASSPRLAGGMNTQYF	TGTGCCAGCAGCCCAAGACTAGCGGGGGGAATGAATACGCAGTATTTT
TRBD1	TRBV4-1	TRBJ1-2	.	CASSLGQGLYGYTF	TGCGCCAGCAGCCTGGGACAGGGGCTATATGGCTACACCTTC
TRBD2	TRBV4-1	TRBJ2-7	.	CASSHLTSGYYEQYF	TGCGCCAGCAGCCATCTGACTAGCGGCTATTACGAGCAGTACTTC
.	TRBV24-1	TRBJ2-5	few	CATSDPGPTPQETQYF	TGTGCCACCAGTGATCCGGGACCCACCCCACAAGAGACCCAGTACTTC
.	TRBV18	TRBJ2-1	once	CASSPPQGGNEQFF	TGTGCCAGCTCACCACCGCAGGGAGGCAATGAGCAGTTCTTC
TRBD1	TRBV7-2	TRBJ2-1	few	CASSLTGGDYNEQFF	TGTGCCAGCAGCTTAACAGGGGGCGACTACAATGAGCAGTTCTTC
.	TRBV28	TRBJ1-6	.	CASSLSWLRSYNSPLHF	TGTGCCAGCAGTTTAAGTTGGTTGCGGTCCTATAATTCACCCCTCCACTTT
TRBD2	TRBV4-1	TRBJ2-1	.	CASSQEGGGAINEQFF	TGCGCCAGCAGCCAAGAAGGCGGGGGGGCCATCAATGAGCAGTTCTTC
.	TRBV29-1	TRBJ2-7	.	CSALTPTSSYEQYF	TGCAGCGCCCTAACCCCTACGAGCTCCTACGAGCAGTACTTC
TRBD1	TRBV5-1	TRBJ2-1	.	CASSPSTGGFSYNEQFF	TGCGCCAGCAGCCCTTCAACAGGGGGGTTCTCCTACAATGAGCAGTTCTTC
TRBD2	TRBV20-1	TRBJ2-1	.	CSARKLAIPYNEQFF	TGCAGTGCCAGGAAACTAGCGATCCCCTACAATGAGCAGTTCTTC
TRBD1	TRBV5-1	TRBJ1-2	.	CASSGGDRGRDYGYTF	TGCGCCAGCAGCGGGGGGGACAGGGGGCGCGACTATGGCTACACCTTC
.	TRBV30	TRBJ1-2	few	CAWRSGPYGYTF	TGTGCCTGGAGGTCGGGCCCCTATGGCTACACCTTC
.	TRBV25-1	TRBJ1-5	.	CASGGQANQPQHF	TGTGCCAGCGGGGGGCAGGCAAATCAGCCCCAGCATTTT
TRBD1	TRBV6-5	TRBJ2-5	.	CASSPGGRGLETQYF	TGTGCCAGCAGCCCCGGGGGCAGGGGGCTTGAGACCCAGTACTTC
TRBD1	TRBV4-1	TRBJ2-1	.	CASRPTGGDEQFF	TGCGCCAGCAGGCCGACAGGGGGCGATGAGCAGTTCTTC
TRBD2	TRBV5-1	TRBJ2-3	few	CASSVTSGNGDTQYF	TGCGCCAGCAGCGTGACTAGCGGGAATGGAGATACGCAGTATTTT
TRBD1	TRBV5-1	TRBJ1-2	few	CASSTGQGGGYTF	TGCGCCAGCAGCACCGGACAGGGGGGAGGCTACACCTTC
TRBD1	TRBV10-3	TRBJ2-7	.	CAIPEGDSYEQYF	TGTGCCATCCCTGAGGGGGACAGCTACGAGCAGTACTTC